This is a list of T cell receptor beta chains from one sample in a study of PD-L1 blockade in urothelial cancer. Using immunoSEQ multiplex PCR, the repertoire was profiled, and TCRdb retains in-frame clones only, with some absent. Among about 71,000 clones listed, 85% to 90% were seen once. Sequenced here: PBMCs, sampled around atezolizumab (anti-PD-L1) treatment. These receptors were obtained from a man aged 55 to 69 with urothelial cancer. CDR3s include the opening cysteine and the closing phenylalanine or tryptophan. D genes are given only for firm matches.

V gene	D gene	J gene	CDR3 DNA	CDR3 protein
TRBV30	TRBD1	TRBJ1-5	TGTGCCTGGGAACCGGGACAGGGGGTCCACCAAACCAAAAATAGCAATCAGCCCCAGCATTTT	CAWEPGQGVHQTKNSNQPQHF
TRBV7-2	TRBD2	TRBJ2-7	TGTGCCAGCAGCTTAACCAGCGGGAGGGGGTACGAGCAGTACTTC	CASSLTSGRGYEQYF
TRBV5-8	-	TRBJ1-2	TGTGCCAGCAGCTTACGGCGGGTCCTTATTTATGGCTACACCTTC	CASSLRRVLIYGYTF
TRBV30	-	TRBJ2-3	TGTGCCTGGAGTCAGGGAGATACGCAGTATTTT	CAWSQGDTQYF
TRBV6-1	-	TRBJ1-5	TGTGCCAGCAGTGAAGTAGGGGGAAGTCAGCCCCAGCATTTT	CASSEVGGSQPQHF
TRBV5-5	TRBD1	TRBJ2-4	TGTGCCAGCAGCACAGGGGGAAAAACGAACATTCAGTACTTC	CASSTGGKTNIQYF
TRBV18	-	TRBJ2-1	TGTGCCAGCTCCCCGGGCTCCTACAATGAGCAGTTCTTC	CASSPGSYNEQFF
TRBV10-2	TRBD2	TRBJ2-7	TGCGCCAGCAGTAGCGGGGGGGGAGTCTACGAGCAGTACTTC	CASSSGGGVYEQYF
TRBV9	-	TRBJ2-7	TGTGCCAGCAGCGTAGCGGGAGAGCCCTACGAGCAGTACTTC	CASSVAGEPYEQYF
TRBV2	-	TRBJ1-4	TGTGCCAGCAGTGAAACTAAGGAACTGTTTTTT	CASSETKELFF
TRBV6-4	TRBD2	TRBJ2-3	TGTGCCAGCAGTGGGACTAGCGGGGGCACAGATACGCAGTATTTT	CASSGTSGGTDTQYF
TRBV4-3	TRBD2	TRBJ2-5	TGCGCCAGCAGCCAGAACTGGGCTAGCGGGAGTATGGAGACCCAGTACTTC	CASSQNWASGSMETQYF
TRBV20-1	-	TRBJ1-2	TGCAGTGCTAGACTCAGTTCTGGCTACACCTTC	CSARLSSGYTF